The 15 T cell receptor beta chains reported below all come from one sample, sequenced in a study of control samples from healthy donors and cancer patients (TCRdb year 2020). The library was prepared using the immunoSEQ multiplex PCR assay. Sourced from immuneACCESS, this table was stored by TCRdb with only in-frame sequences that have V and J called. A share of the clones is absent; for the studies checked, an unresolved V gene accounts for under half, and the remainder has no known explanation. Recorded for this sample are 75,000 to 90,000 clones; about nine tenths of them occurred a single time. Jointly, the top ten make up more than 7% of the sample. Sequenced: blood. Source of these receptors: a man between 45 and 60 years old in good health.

CDR3 sequence (DNA): TGTGCCAGTACCAGAGGACTAGCGGGGGGGAATTACAATGAGCAGTTCTTC. Translated: CASTRGLAGGNYNEQFF. The gene calls are TRBV19 and TRBJ2-1, with 15 bases fitting TRBD2. CDR1 and CDR2 from the germline V gene are LNHDA and SQIVND (reference sequence). V lost 7 bases to trimming and J lost 4 bases; unmatched junction nucleotides: 8. This CDR3 contains 17 residues.

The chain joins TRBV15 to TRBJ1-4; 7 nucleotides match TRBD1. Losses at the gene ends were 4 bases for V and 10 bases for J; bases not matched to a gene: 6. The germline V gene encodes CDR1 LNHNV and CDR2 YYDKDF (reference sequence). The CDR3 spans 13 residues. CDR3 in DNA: TGTGCCACCAGCACAGACAGGGCCGGAAAACTGTTTTTT. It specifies CATSTDRAGKLFF. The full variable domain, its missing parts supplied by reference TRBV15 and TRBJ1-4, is DAMVIQNPRYQVTQFGKPVTLSCSQTLNHNVMYWYQQKSSQAPKLLFHYYDKDFNNEADTPDNFQSRRPNTSFCFLDIRSPGLGDTAMYLCATSTDRAGKLFFGSGTQLSVL.

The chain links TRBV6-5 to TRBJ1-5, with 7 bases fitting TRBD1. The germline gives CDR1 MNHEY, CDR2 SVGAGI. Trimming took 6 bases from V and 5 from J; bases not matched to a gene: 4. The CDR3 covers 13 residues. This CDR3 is CASSLTGHQPQHF. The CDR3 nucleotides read TGTGCCAGCAGCCTGACAGGGCATCAGCCCCAGCATTTT.

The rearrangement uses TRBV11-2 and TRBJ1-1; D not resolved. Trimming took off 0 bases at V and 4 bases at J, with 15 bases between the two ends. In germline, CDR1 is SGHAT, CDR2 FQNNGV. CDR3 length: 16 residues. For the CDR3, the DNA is TGTGCCAGCAGCTTAGATAGAGTGGGAAGCGGCACTGAAGCTTTCTTT. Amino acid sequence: CASSLDRVGSGTEAFF.

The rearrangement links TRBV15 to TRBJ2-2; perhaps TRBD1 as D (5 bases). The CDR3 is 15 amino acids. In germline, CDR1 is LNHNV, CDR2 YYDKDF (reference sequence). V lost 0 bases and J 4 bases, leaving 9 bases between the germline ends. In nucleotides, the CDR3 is TGTGCCACCAGCAGAGACAGGGTCAGCACCGGGGAGCTGTTTTTT. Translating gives CATSRDRVSTGELFF.

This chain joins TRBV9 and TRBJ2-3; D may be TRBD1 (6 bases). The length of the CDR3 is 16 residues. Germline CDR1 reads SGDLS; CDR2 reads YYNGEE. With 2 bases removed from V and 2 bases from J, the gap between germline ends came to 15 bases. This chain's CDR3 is CASSVYSGVDTDTQYF. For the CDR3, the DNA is TGTGCCAGCAGCGTCTACTCAGGGGTCGACACAGATACGCAGTATTTT.

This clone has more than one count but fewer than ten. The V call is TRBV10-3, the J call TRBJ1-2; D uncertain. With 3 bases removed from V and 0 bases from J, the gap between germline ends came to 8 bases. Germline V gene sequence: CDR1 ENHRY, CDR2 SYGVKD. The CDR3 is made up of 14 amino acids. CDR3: CAISDLSANYGYTF. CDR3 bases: TGTGCCATCAGTGATTTGTCAGCTAACTATGGCTACACCTTC.

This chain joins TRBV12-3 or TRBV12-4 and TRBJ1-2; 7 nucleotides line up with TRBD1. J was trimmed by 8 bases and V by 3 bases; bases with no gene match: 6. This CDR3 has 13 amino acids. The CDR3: CASSFEGARGYTF. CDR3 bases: TGTGCCAGCAGTTTCGAGGGGGCCCGGGGCTACACCTTC.

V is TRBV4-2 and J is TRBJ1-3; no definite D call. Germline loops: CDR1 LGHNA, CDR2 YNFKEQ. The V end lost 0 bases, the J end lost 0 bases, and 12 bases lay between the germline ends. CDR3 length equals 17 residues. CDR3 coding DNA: TGTGCCAGCAGCCAAGAGTACACTACTGTCTCTGGAAACACCATATATTTT. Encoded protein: CASSQEYTTVSGNTIYF.

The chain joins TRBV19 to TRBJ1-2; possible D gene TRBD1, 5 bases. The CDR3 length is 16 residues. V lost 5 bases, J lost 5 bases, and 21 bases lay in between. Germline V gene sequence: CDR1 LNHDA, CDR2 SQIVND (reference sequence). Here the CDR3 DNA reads TGTGCCAGTAGTCTGAGGGGCGGACCGGCGGGGTATGGCTACACCTTC. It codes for CASSLRGGPAGYGYTF.

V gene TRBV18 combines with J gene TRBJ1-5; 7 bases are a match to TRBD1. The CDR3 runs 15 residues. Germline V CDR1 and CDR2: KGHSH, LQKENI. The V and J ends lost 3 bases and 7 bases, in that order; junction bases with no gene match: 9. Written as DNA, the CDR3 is TGTGCCAGCTCACCTGGCACAGGGGTACCGCAGCCCCAGCATTTT. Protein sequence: CASSPGTGVPQPQHF.

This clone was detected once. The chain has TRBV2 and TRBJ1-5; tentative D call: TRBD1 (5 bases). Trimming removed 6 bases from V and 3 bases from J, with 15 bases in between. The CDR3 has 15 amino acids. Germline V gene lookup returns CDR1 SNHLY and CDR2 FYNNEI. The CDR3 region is CASRTLGGNNQPQHF. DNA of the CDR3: TGTGCCAGCAGGACTTTGGGGGGGAACAATCAGCCCCAGCATTTT. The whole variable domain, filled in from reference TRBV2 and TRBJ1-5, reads EPEVTQTPSHQVTQMGQEVILRCVPISNHLYFYWYRQILGQKVEFLVSFYNNEISEKSEIFDDQFSVERPDGSNFTLKIRSTKLEDSAMYFCASRTLGGNNQPQHFGDGTRLSIL.

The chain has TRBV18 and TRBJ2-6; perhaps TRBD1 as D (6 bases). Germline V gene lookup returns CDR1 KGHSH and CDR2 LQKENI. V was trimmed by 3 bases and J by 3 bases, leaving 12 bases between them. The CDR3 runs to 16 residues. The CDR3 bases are TGTGCCAGCTCACCTTTAACAGGGAGTGGGGCCAACGTCCTGACTTTC. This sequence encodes CASSPLTGSGANVLTF.

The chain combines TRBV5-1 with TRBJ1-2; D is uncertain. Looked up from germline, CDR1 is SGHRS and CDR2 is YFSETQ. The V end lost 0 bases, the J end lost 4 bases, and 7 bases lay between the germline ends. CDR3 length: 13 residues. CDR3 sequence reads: CASSLGGGYGYTF. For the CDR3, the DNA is TGCGCCAGCAGCTTGGGCGGCGGCTATGGCTACACCTTC.

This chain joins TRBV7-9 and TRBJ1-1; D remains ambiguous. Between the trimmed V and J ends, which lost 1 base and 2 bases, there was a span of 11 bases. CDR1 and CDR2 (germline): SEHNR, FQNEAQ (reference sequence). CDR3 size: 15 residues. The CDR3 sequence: CASSLVLGANTEAFF. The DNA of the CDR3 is TGTGCCAGCAGCTTAGTCTTAGGAGCCAACACTGAAGCTTTCTTT. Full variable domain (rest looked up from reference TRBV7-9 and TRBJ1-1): DTGVSQNPRHKITKRGQNVTFRCDPISEHNRLYWYRQTLGQGPEFLTYFQNEAQLEKSRLLSDRFSAERPKGSFSTLEIQRTEQGDSAMYLCASSLVLGANTEAFFGQGTRLTVV.